Here is one TCR beta chain with its context. What it binds is unknown. The method was immunoSEQ multiplex PCR; TCRdb's version includes in-frame clones alone and lacks a portion of them. Here the sample spans 20,000 to 25,000 clones, about 80% being singletons. The unexposed donors gave CD4+ T cells in 2011-2018, prior to COVID-19. CD4+ T cells were isolated from the cells after about 11 days of culture. Unexposed-donor CD4+ T cells were probed with SARS-CoV-2 S/N and four cold-coronavirus spikes, cells permitting. These data belong to a study of CD4 T cells in relation to SARS-CoV-2 and coronaviruses. Study at large: The HLA restriction of the shared crossreactive spike epitopes was mapped.

With 3 bases clipped from V and 0 bases from J, the junction kept 0 bases outside the gene matches. Germline CDR1 reads SGHRS; CDR2 reads YFSETQ. This CDR3 contains 14 residues. Overall study results and limits: Samples before the pandemic and after infection were not matched within any donor.

This rearrangement joins TRBV5-1 to TRBJ1-1; 9 bases align to TRBD1. The sequenced material came from CD4+ T cells from PBMCs, cultured in vitro. The clonotype comes from a human donor in good health. CDR3 protein: CASSWDRVNTEAFF. As DNA, the CDR3 is TGCGCCAGCAGCTGGGACAGGGTGAACACTGAAGCTTTCTTT. The whole variable domain, remainder taken from reference TRBV5-1 and TRBJ1-1, is KAGVTQTPRYLIKTRGQQVTLSCSPISGHRSVSWYQQTPGQGLQFLFEYFSETQRNKGNFPGRFSGRQFSNSRSEMNVSTLELGDSALYLCASSWDRVNTEAFFGQGTRLTVV.